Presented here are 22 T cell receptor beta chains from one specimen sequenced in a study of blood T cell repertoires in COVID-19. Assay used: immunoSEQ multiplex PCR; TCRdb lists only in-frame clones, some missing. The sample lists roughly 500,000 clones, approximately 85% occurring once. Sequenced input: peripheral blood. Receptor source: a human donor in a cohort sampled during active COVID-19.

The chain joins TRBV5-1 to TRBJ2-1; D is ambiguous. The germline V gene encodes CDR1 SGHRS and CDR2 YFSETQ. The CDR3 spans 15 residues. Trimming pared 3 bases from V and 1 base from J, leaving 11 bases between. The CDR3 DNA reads TGCGCCAGCAGCTCCCAGACAAGGTCCTACAATGAGCAGTTCTTC. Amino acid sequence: CASSSQTRSYNEQFF.

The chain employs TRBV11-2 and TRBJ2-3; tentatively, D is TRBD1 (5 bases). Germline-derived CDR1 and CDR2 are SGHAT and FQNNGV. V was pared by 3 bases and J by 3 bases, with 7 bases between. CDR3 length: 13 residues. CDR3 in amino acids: CASSLTDTDTQYF. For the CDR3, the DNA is TGTGCCAGCAGCTTGACAGATACAGATACGCAGTATTTT. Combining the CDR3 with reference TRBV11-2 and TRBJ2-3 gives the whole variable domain EAGVAQSPRYKIIEKRQSVAFWCNPISGHATLYWYQQILGQGPKLLIQFQNNGVVDDSQLPKDRFSAERLKGVDSTLKIQPAKLEDSAVYLCASSLTDTDTQYFGPGTRLTVL.

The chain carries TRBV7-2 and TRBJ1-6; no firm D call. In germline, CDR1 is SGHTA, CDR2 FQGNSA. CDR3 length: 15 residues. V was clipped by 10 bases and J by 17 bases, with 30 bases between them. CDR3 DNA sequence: TGTGCCACCGGATCTGTTGTAGGGAGCCCTGGATACGTCCACTTT. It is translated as CATGSVVGSPGYVHF.

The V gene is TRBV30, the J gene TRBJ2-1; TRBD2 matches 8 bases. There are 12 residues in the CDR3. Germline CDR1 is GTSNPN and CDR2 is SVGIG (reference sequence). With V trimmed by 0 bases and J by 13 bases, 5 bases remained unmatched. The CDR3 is CAWSVSSGTQFF. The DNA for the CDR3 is TGTGCCTGGAGTGTCAGTAGCGGGACTCAGTTCTTC.

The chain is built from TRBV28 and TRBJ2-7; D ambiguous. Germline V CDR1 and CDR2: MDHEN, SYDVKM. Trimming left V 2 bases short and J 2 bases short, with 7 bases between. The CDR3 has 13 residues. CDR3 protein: CASSLGRTYEQYF. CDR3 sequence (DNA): TGTGCCAGCAGTTTAGGCAGGACCTACGAGCAGTACTTC.

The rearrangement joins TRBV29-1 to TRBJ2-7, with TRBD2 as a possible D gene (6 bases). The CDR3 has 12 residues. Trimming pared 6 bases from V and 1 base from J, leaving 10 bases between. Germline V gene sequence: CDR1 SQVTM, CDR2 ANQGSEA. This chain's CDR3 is CSVTRGSYEQYF. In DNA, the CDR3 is TGCAGCGTCACCCGGGGGTCCTACGAGCAGTACTTC.

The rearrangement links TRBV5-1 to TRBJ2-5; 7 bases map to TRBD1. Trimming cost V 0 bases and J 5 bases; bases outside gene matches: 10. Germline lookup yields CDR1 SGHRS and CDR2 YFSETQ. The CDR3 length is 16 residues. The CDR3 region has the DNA TGCGCCAGCAGCTTGGCCTTGAGGACAGGAAGGGAGACCCAGTACTTC. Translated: CASSLALRTGRETQYF. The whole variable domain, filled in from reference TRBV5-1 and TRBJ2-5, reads KAGVTQTPRYLIKTRGQQVTLSCSPISGHRSVSWYQQTPGQGLQFLFEYFSETQRNKGNFPGRFSGRQFSNSRSEMNVSTLELGDSALYLCASSLALRTGRETQYFGPGTRLLVL.

CDR3 DNA: TGTGCTAGTGGTTTGGCAGGGGGCCAAGAGACCCAGTACTTC. It codes for CASGLAGGQETQYF. The chain combines TRBV12-5 with TRBJ2-5; TRBD1 matches at 7 bases. CDR3 length equals 14 residues. Germline values: CDR1 LGHNT, CDR2 FRNRAP. J was trimmed by 1 base and V by 1 base; bases with no gene match: 0.

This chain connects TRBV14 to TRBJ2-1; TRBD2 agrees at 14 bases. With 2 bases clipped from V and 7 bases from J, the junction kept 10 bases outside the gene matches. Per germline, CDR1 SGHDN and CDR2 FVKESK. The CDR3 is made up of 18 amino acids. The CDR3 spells CASSQRPGLAGAGNEQFF. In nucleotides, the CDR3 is TGTGCCAGCAGCCAACGGCCGGGACTAGCGGGAGCGGGTAATGAGCAGTTCTTC. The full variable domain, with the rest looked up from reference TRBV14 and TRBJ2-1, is EAGVTQFPSHSVIEKGQTVTLRCDPISGHDNLYWYRRVMGKEIKFLLHFVKESKQDESGMPNNRFLAERTGGTYSTLKVQPAELEDSGVYFCASSQRPGLAGAGNEQFFGPGTRLTVL.

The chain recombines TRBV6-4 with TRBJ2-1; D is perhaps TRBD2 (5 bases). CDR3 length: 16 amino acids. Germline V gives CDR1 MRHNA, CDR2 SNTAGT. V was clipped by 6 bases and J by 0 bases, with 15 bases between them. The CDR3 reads CASREHSESSYNEQFF. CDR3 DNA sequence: TGTGCCAGCAGAGAACATAGCGAGAGCTCCTACAATGAGCAGTTCTTC.

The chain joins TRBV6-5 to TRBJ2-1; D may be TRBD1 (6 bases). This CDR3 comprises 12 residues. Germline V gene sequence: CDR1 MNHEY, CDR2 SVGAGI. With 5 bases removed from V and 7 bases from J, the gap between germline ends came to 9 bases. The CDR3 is CASSLGGNEQFF. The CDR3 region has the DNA TGTGCCAGCAGTCTAGGGGGAAATGAGCAGTTCTTC.

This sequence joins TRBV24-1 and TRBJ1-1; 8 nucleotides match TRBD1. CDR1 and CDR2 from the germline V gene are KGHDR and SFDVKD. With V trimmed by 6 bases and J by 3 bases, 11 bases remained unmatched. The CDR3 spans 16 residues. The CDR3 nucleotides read TGTGCCACCAGTCCAGGGGGCCAAAAGCGTTACACTGAAGCTTTCTTT. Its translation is CATSPGGQKRYTEAFF.

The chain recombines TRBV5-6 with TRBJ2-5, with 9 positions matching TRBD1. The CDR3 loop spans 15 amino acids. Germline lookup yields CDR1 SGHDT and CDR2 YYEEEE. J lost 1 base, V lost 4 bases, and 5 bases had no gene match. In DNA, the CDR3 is TGTGCCAGCAGCCCCCGGGACAGGGCCCAAGAGACCCAGTACTTC. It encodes CASSPRDRAQETQYF.

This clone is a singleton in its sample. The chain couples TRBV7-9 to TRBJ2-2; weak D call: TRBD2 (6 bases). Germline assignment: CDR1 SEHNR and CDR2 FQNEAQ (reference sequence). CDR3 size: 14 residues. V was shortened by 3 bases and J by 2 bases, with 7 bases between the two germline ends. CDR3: CASSFGGNTGELFF. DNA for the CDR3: TGTGCCAGCAGCTTCGGGGGAAACACCGGGGAGCTGTTTTTT. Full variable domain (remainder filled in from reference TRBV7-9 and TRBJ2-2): DTGVSQNPRHKITKRGQNVTFRCDPISEHNRLYWYRQTLGQGPEFLTYFQNEAQLEKSRLLSDRFSAERPKGSFSTLEIQRTEQGDSAMYLCASSFGGNTGELFFGEGSRLTVL.

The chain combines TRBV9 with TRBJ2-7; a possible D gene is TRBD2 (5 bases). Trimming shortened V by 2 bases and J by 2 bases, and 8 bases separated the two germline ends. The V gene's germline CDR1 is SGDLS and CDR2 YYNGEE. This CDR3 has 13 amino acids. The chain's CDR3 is CASSVGGTYEQYF. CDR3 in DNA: TGTGCCAGCAGCGTCGGAGGAACCTACGAGCAGTACTTC.

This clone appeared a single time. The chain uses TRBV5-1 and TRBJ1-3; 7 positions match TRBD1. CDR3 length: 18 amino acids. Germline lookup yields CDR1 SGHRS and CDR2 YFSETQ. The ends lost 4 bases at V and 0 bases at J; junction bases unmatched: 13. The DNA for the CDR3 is TGCGCCAGCAGCCGGGGCAGGGGGTCGGGAAACTCTGGAAACACCATATATTTT. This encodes CASSRGRGSGNSGNTIYF.

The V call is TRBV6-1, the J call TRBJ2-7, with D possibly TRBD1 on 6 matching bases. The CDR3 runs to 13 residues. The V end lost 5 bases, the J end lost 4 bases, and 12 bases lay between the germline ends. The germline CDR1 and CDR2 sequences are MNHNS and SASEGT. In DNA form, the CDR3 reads TGTGCCAGCAGTCTACAGGGAACGTACGAGCAGTACTTC. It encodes CASSLQGTYEQYF.

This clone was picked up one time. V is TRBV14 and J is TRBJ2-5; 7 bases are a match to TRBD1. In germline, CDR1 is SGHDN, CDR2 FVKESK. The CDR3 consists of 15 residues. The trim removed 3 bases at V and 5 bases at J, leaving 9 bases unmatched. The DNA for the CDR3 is TGTGCCAGCAGCCAGGTAGACAGGGTTCATGAGACCCAGTACTTC. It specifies CASSQVDRVHETQYF. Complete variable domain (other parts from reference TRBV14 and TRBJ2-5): EAGVTQFPSHSVIEKGQTVTLRCDPISGHDNLYWYRRVMGKEIKFLLHFVKESKQDESGMPNNRFLAERTGGTYSTLKVQPAELEDSGVYFCASSQVDRVHETQYFGPGTRLLVL.

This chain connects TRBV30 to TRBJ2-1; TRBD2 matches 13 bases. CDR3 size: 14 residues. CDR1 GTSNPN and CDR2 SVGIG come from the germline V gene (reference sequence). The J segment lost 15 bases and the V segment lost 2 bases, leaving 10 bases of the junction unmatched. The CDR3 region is CAWSPTGTSGIRFF. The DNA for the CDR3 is TGTGCCTGGAGTCCCACCGGGACTAGCGGGATCCGGTTCTTC.

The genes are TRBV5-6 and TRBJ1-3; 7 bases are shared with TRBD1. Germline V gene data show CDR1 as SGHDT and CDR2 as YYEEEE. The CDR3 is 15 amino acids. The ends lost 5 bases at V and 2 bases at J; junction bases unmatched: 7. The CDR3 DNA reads TGTGCCAGCAGTCAGATCGACAGGGCTGGAAACACCATATATTTT. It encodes CASSQIDRAGNTIYF.

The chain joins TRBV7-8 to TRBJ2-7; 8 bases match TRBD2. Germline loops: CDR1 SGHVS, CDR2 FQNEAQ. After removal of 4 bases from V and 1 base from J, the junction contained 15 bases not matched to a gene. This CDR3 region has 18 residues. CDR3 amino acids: CASSSTGTSGRWSYEQYF. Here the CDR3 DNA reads TGTGCCAGCAGCTCTACTGGGACAAGCGGGAGATGGTCCTACGAGCAGTACTTC.

The CDR3 spells CASSSGVGDSPLHF. The DNA of the CDR3 is TGTGCCAGCAGCTCAGGGGTAGGGGATTCACCCCTCCACTTT. V is TRBV7-3 and J is TRBJ1-6; D is perhaps TRBD1 (6 bases). The V and J ends lost 4 bases and 8 bases respectively, with 12 bases between them. Germline V gene lookup returns CDR1 SGHTA and CDR2 FQGTGA. The CDR3 runs 14 residues. The full variable domain, with the rest looked up from reference TRBV7-3 and TRBJ1-6, is GAGVSQTPSNKVTEKGKYVELRCDPISGHTALYWYRQSLGQGPEFLIYFQGTGAADDSGLPNDRFFAVRPEGSVSTLKIQRTERGDSAVYLCASSSGVGDSPLHFGNGTRLTVT.